This T cell receptor beta chain is from a study of metastatic and nonmetastatic thyroid tumors (dated by TCRdb to between 2020 and 2021). Broadly, across the study: Repertoires were compared across peripheral blood and tumor or nodule tissue samples from malignant and benign thyroid patients. Results and caveats for the whole study, not just this receptor: In both blood and tumor samples, TCR beta diversity was reported to be significantly higher in malignant tumors than in benign nodules.

The library was made by PCR. The sequencer listed for this sample is Illumina HiSeq 4000. High-throughput sequencing was used to profile the TCR beta-chain CDR3 region of every patient. From the authors' description of their analysis: Drawing on CDR3 differences between clinicopathological groups, the researchers built a classifier meant to tell apart patients with distant-metastatic papillary thyroid cancer. Repertoire diversity was assessed with the Shannon index, and tumor-blood repertoire similarity with the Morisita-Horn index. Using fastp at Q25 and MiXCR, TCRdb reprocessed the public reads and kept productive beta chains. The V and J calls reflect TCRdb's pipeline rather than the authors' work. The sample includes some 33,000 clones, with about 20% observed a single time. 3% to 3.5% of the sample lies in the top ten. On this clone itself: It lacks a known antigen. No much larger clone exists at a distance of one base, and base qualities are not known.

CDR1 and CDR2, looked up from the germline V gene (reference sequence), are DFQATT and SNEGSKA. The CDR3 has 14 amino acids, counting the end cysteine and phenylalanine. Just CDR3 DNA is preserved here, 42 bases in frame from base 1. V is clipped by 2 bases and J by 4 bases, and the sequence between their germline boundaries is 14 bases long. Before undergoing thyroid surgery, none of the patients had been given any kind of treatment. Patient clinical samples collected from the early 2010s to the late 2010s were retrospectively analysed using T-cell receptor beta sequencing. The origin of this receptor is a male donor with papillary thyroid cancer or a benign thyroid nodule (not recorded which). Some clones in this sample may be carry-over from other donors' samples. This receptor chain uses TRBV20-1 and TRBJ2-5; a tentative D match to TRBD2 spans 5 bases. Sample: tumor tissue. The bases read TGCAGTGCTAGAAGCGGTCGGCCCCCAGAGACCCAGTACTTC. It translates as CSARSGRPPETQYF.